These 19 T cell receptor beta chains were all obtained from the same sample, sequenced in a study of cytomegalovirus exposure and HLA in healthy donors. The assay was immunoSEQ multiplex PCR, and TCRdb's table has in-frame clones only and misses some. The table includes roughly 100,000 clones, about 85% detected once. Sequencing used PBMCs. All receptors come from a man aged 18 to 30 in good health and CMV-seropositive.

The chain has TRBV6-6 and TRBJ2-7, with 7 bases that match TRBD1. Germline CDR1 reads MNHNY; CDR2 reads SVGAGI (reference sequence). The J segment lost 3 bases and the V segment lost 0 bases, leaving 8 bases of the junction unmatched. CDR3 size: 16 residues. This CDR3 is CASSYSIQGLLYEQYF. Here the CDR3 DNA reads TGTGCCAGCAGTTACTCGATACAGGGGTTGCTCTACGAGCAGTACTTC.

This chain joins TRBV5-1 and TRBJ2-7, with unresolved D. The germline V gene has CDR1 SGHRS and CDR2 YFSETQ. The CDR3 is 13 residues long. V was pared by 3 bases and J by 2 bases, with 9 bases between. This chain's CDR3 is CASSSPAAYEQYF. CDR3 sequence (DNA): TGCGCCAGCAGCTCCCCCGCGGCCTACGAGCAGTACTTC.

CDR3 nucleotide sequence: TGTGCCAGCAGTGAAATAGCGGGAGCGGATTACAATGAGCAGTTCTTC. This gives the protein CASSEIAGADYNEQFF. The gene calls are TRBV6-1 and TRBJ2-1; TRBD2 matches at 9 bases. The CDR3 sequence is 16 residues long. The germline gives CDR1 MNHNS, CDR2 SASEGT. V gave up 2 bases and J gave up 4 bases; unmatched junction bases: 6.

This clone was observed once. V and J are TRBV28 and TRBJ2-5, with 7 positions matching TRBD2. The V gene end was trimmed by 4 bases and the J gene end by 2 bases; junction bases not matched to a gene: 10. Per the germline V gene, CDR1 is MDHEN and CDR2 is SYDVKM. The CDR3 length is 16 residues. The CDR3 reads CASSSGGRGDQETQYF. DNA of the CDR3: TGTGCCAGCAGTTCTGGTGGGAGGGGCGATCAAGAGACCCAGTACTTC.

The chain joins TRBV5-6 to TRBJ2-5; 10 bases map to TRBD1. Germline-derived CDR1 and CDR2 are SGHDT and YYEEEE. CDR3 size: 14 residues. Germline trimming cut 4 bases from V and 3 bases from J; bases unmatched to any gene: 3. The DNA of the CDR3 is TGTGCCAGCAGCGGGACAGGGGTTGAAGAGACCCAGTACTTC. Translated: CASSGTGVEETQYF.

The rearrangement uses TRBV10-2 and TRBJ1-1, with D possibly being TRBD1 (5 bases). The length of the CDR3 is 14 residues. V was clipped by 5 bases and J by 5 bases, with 15 bases between them. Germline V gene sequence: CDR1 WSHSY, CDR2 SAAADI. The CDR3, as DNA: TGCGCCAGCAGTCAAGGGACTGGATGGACTGAAGCTTTCTTT. The encoded protein is CASSQGTGWTEAFF.

The chain joins TRBV2 to TRBJ2-7; D is ambiguous. Trimming shortened V by 7 bases and J by 2 bases, and 15 bases separated the two germline ends. The CDR3 loop spans 14 amino acids. CDR1 and CDR2 from the germline V gene are SNHLY and FYNNEI. The CDR3 DNA reads as TGTGCCAGCATAGGATTAGCTGATACCTACGAGCAGTACTTC. It yields the protein CASIGLADTYEQYF.

This rearrangement joins TRBV10-3 to TRBJ1-5; D ambiguous. The germline gives CDR1 ENHRY, CDR2 SYGVKD. Trimming stripped 10 bases from V and 1 base from J, with 14 bases between. This CDR3 has 14 amino acids. The CDR3 DNA reads TGTGCCACCAGGACGGCGGGAAGCAATCAGCCCCAGCATTTT. It yields the protein CATRTAGSNQPQHF.

The chain employs TRBV9 and TRBJ2-3; 9 positions match TRBD1. Trimming cost V 4 bases and J 2 bases; bases outside gene matches: 8. Germline CDR1 SGDLS, CDR2 YYNGEE. The CDR3 loop spans 16 amino acids. The CDR3 is CASSLGQGSATDTQYF. The CDR3 coding sequence is TGTGCCAGCAGCCTCGGACAGGGGTCCGCCACAGATACGCAGTATTTT. The full variable domain, with the rest looked up from reference TRBV9 and TRBJ2-3, is DSGVTQTPKHLITATGQRVTLRCSPRSGDLSVYWYQQSLDQGLQFLIQYYNGEERAKGNILERFSAQQFPDLHSELNLSSLELGDSALYFCASSLGQGSATDTQYFGPGTRLTVL.

The chain recombines TRBV2 with TRBJ1-1; D remains unclear. The CDR3 runs to 15 residues. The V end was cut by 2 bases, the J end by 1 base, with 11 bases between. Looked up from germline, CDR1 is SNHLY and CDR2 is FYNNEI. The CDR3 DNA sequence: TGTGCCAGCAGTGAAACCCAGGTCCAGAACACTGAAGCTTTCTTT. Translation: CASSETQVQNTEAFF.

The V call is TRBV29-1, the J call TRBJ2-1; 7 nucleotides line up with TRBD2. Germline values: CDR1 SQVTM, CDR2 ANQGSEA. Trimming removed 4 bases from V and 4 bases from J; junction bases left unmatched: 10. The CDR3 has 15 residues. As DNA, the CDR3 is TGCAGCGTTGGAGGCCCCACTAGCGATTACAATGAGCAGTTCTTC. Amino acids: CSVGGPTSDYNEQFF.

The J gene is TRBJ1-5, the V gene TRBV28; TRBD1 matches 9 bases. The germline CDR1 and CDR2 sequences are MDHEN and SYDVKM. The trim removed 2 bases at V and 5 bases at J, leaving 10 bases unmatched. This CDR3 contains 17 residues. CDR3 protein: CASSLGPGTGYDQPQHF. The DNA for the CDR3 is TGTGCCAGCAGTTTAGGACCCGGGACAGGGTACGATCAGCCCCAGCATTTT.

The chain recombines TRBV6-5 with TRBJ2-2, with D unresolved. This CDR3 spans 13 amino acids. Germline CDR1 MNHEY, CDR2 SVGAGI. Trimming stripped 5 bases from V and 3 bases from J, with 7 bases between. The CDR3: CASSPVDTGELFF. For the CDR3, the DNA is TGTGCCAGCAGTCCCGTAGACACCGGGGAGCTGTTTTTT.

The chain is built from TRBV13 and TRBJ1-2, with 9 bases identical to TRBD1. The germline CDR1 and CDR2 sequences are PRHDT and FYEKMQ (reference sequence). This CDR3 has 15 residues. The junction had 6 bases not matched to a gene; V was cut back by 2 bases and J by 5 bases. CDR3 protein: CASSLITGGGYGYTF. The CDR3 DNA follows: TGTGCCAGCAGCTTAATCACAGGGGGCGGATATGGCTACACCTTC.

This clone was counted only a few times. The gene calls are TRBV9 and TRBJ2-7, with 8 nucleotides matching TRBD1. Trimming cost V 0 bases and J 3 bases; bases outside gene matches: 5. The CDR3 has 15 amino acids. Germline CDR1 and CDR2: SGDLS and YYNGEE. CDR3 nucleotide sequence: TGTGCCAGCAGCGTAGTAACAGGGGGTCGCTACGAGCAGTACGTC. It codes for CASSVVTGGRYEQYV.

This sequence joins TRBV10-3 and TRBJ2-3; 10 nucleotides align to TRBD2. The CDR3 runs 15 residues. In germline, CDR1 is ENHRY, CDR2 SYGVKD. Trimming at V came to 4 bases and at J to 0 bases, leaving 1 base not matched to a gene. The CDR3 sequence is CAISASGGSTDTQYF. The DNA of the CDR3 is TGTGCCATCAGTGCTAGCGGGGGTAGCACAGATACGCAGTATTTT.

V and J are TRBV14 and TRBJ1-2; 9 bases match TRBD1. Trimming removed 1 base from V and 1 base from J; junction bases left unmatched: 7. Germline V gene data show CDR1 as SGHDN and CDR2 as FVKESK. The CDR3 runs to 17 residues. The CDR3 region has the DNA TGTGCCAGCAGCCAAGGGCATCCGGGACAGGGTAACTATGGCTACACCTTC. Translating gives CASSQGHPGQGNYGYTF.

CDR3 DNA sequence: TGTGCCAGCAGCCCGACTAGCGGGAGATACGAGCAGTACGTC. Protein: CASSPTSGRYEQYV. The rearrangement uses TRBV6-1 and TRBJ2-7, with 12 bases aligning to TRBD2. The trim removed 6 bases at V and 4 bases at J, leaving 4 bases unmatched. CDR1 MNHNS and CDR2 SASEGT come from the germline V gene. This CDR3 region has 14 residues.

The chain employs TRBV7-2 and TRBJ2-3; 7 bases match TRBD2. Germline CDR1 is SGHTA and CDR2 is FQGNSA. The length of the CDR3 is 14 residues. The V segment lost 3 bases and the J segment 0 bases; nucleotides outside the gene matches: 0. CDR3 DNA: TGTGCCAGCAGCTTGACTAGCAGCACAGATACGCAGTATTTT. Encoded protein: CASSLTSSTDTQYF.